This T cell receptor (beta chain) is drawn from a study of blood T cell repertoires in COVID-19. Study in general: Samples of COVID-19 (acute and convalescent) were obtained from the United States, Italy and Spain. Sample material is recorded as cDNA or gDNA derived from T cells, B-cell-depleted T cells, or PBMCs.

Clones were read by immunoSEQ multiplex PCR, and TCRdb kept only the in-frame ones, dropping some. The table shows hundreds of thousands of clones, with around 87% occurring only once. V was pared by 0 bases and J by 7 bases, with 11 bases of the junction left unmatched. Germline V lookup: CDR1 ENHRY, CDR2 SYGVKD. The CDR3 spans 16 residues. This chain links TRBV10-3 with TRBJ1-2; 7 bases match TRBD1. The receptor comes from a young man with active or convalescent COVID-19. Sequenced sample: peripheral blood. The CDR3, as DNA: TGTGCCATCAGTGAGTCAGTGAGACAGGGATCGTCTGGCTACACCTTC. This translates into CAISESVRQGSSGYTF.